This passage covers 12 T cell receptor beta chains from one sample sequenced in a study of OX40 agonist ivuxolimab in advanced cancers. The protocol was immunoSEQ multiplex PCR, while the TCRdb copy is restricted to in-frame clones and leaves out a portion. Of fewer than 25,000 clones in the sample, 88% were seen once. The specimen comprised CD4+ or CD8+ T cells sorted from blood, sampled in a trial of the OX40 agonist ivuxolimab. These receptors came from an adult with an advanced solid tumor such as melanoma, head and neck, liver or kidney cancer.

This chain uses TRBV5-4 with TRBJ2-3, with D perhaps matching TRBD1 or TRBD2 (5 bases each). The CDR3 runs to 15 residues. CDR1 is SGHNT, CDR2 YYREEE, per germline (reference sequence). V lost 4 bases, J lost 1 base, and 13 bases lay in between. CDR3: CASSAPGRGTDTQYF. In DNA, the CDR3 is TGTGCCAGCAGCGCCCCGGGACGAGGCACAGATACGCAGTATTTT.

The chain carries TRBV7-8 and TRBJ2-1; a possible D gene is TRBD2 (5 bases). The ends were cut back, 1 base at V and 6 bases at J, with 13 bases in the middle. The CDR3 length is 15 residues. CDR1 and CDR2 (germline): SGHVS, FQNEAQ. The CDR3 loop is CASSLGEGSSNEQFF. The CDR3 region has the DNA TGTGCCAGCAGCTTAGGCGAGGGCAGTAGCAATGAGCAGTTCTTC.

The CDR3 DNA follows: TGTGCCAGCAGTGAACCCACAGGGGGGCAAGAGACCCAGTACTTC. Encoded protein: CASSEPTGGQETQYF. The rearrangement links TRBV6-1 to TRBJ2-5, with 8 bases identical to TRBD1. Germline V gene lookup returns CDR1 MNHNS and CDR2 SASEGT. CDR3 length: 15 residues. With 2 bases clipped from V and 2 bases from J, the junction kept 4 bases outside the gene matches.

This clone was observed a few times. The rearrangement uses TRBV5-1 and TRBJ2-1; D is unresolved. The CDR3 has 15 residues. Trimming stripped 4 bases from V and 1 base from J, with 12 bases between. Germline-derived CDR1 and CDR2 are SGHRS and YFSETQ. CDR3 protein: CASSPDSGSYNEQFF. CDR3 DNA: TGCGCCAGCAGCCCAGATAGTGGGTCCTACAATGAGCAGTTCTTC.

The V and J genes are TRBV5-1 and TRBJ2-2, with D unclear. The germline V and J ends were trimmed by 4 bases and 6 bases, with 13 bases remaining between them. Germline CDR1 reads SGHRS; CDR2 reads YFSETQ. This CDR3 has 14 amino acids. For the CDR3, the DNA is TGCGCCAGCAGCGGTATAGTCGATGCCGGGGAGCTGTTTTTT. As protein: CASSGIVDAGELFF.

This sequence joins TRBV2 and TRBJ2-7, with 9 bases lining up with TRBD1. Trimming at V came to 4 bases and at J to 0 bases, leaving 4 bases not matched to a gene. The CDR3 has 15 amino acids. Germline CDR1 reads SNHLY; CDR2 reads FYNNEI. The CDR3 sequence is CASSGDRASSYEQYF. The CDR3 nucleotides read TGTGCCAGCAGTGGGGACAGGGCGAGCTCCTACGAGCAGTACTTC.

The V and J genes are TRBV5-1 and TRBJ2-7; D unresolved. V lost 3 bases to trimming and J lost 2 bases, with 12 bases between them. Looked up from germline, CDR1 is SGHRS and CDR2 is YFSETQ. The CDR3 consists of 14 residues. CDR3 sequence reads: CASSSGQITYEQYF. CDR3 DNA sequence: TGCGCCAGCAGCTCTGGGCAGATTACCTACGAGCAGTACTTC.

V usage is TRBV13 and J usage is TRBJ1-1; no clear D gene. The length of the CDR3 is 12 residues. In germline, CDR1 is PRHDT, CDR2 FYEKMQ (reference sequence). Trimming stripped 2 bases from V and 5 bases from J, with 6 bases between. The CDR3 is CASSLLGTEAFF. The CDR3 region has the DNA TGTGCCAGCAGCTTACTGGGAACTGAAGCTTTCTTT.

This chain joins TRBV6-5 and TRBJ2-5; no clear D gene. The V gene lost 5 bases and the J gene lost 4 bases, with 5 bases spanning the gap. Germline V CDR1 and CDR2: MNHEY, SVGAGI. There are 11 residues in the CDR3. The CDR3 here is CASSRGETQYF. The DNA of the CDR3 is TGTGCCAGCAGTAGAGGAGAGACCCAGTACTTC.

The chain recombines TRBV11-2 with TRBJ2-1; TRBD1 is a possible D gene (5 bases). This CDR3 contains 16 residues. Germline CDR1 SGHAT, CDR2 FQNNGV. V dropped 1 base and J dropped 0 bases, with 10 bases sitting between them. In nucleotides, the CDR3 is TGTGCCAGCAGCTTAGGAGACAGATTCTCCTACAATGAGCAGTTCTTC. It codes for CASSLGDRFSYNEQFF.

V gene TRBV7-8 combines with J gene TRBJ1-1, with TRBD1 as a possible D gene (6 bases). Germline V gives CDR1 SGHVS, CDR2 FQNEAQ. CDR3 length: 15 amino acids. The germline V and J ends were trimmed by 5 bases and 4 bases, with 17 bases remaining between them. This CDR3 is CASSARQERATEAFF. In DNA, the CDR3 is TGTGCCAGCAGCGCCCGACAGGAGCGGGCCACTGAAGCTTTCTTT.

The V gene is TRBV6-5, the J gene TRBJ2-2, with D uncertain. Germline V gene data show CDR1 as MNHEY and CDR2 as SVGAGI. The CDR3 contains 16 residues. V lost 0 bases, J lost 1 base, and 9 bases lay in between. The CDR3 DNA is TGTGCCAGCAGTTACTCGATGTCTCGGAACACCGGGGAGCTGTTTTTT. As protein: CASSYSMSRNTGELFF.